This T cell receptor (beta chain) is drawn from a study of T cells after yellow fever vaccination. Across the study: The authors prepared low-cell-number fractions using SMART-Seq v4 Ultra Low Input.

Template switching with 5'RACE generated the TCR cDNA and added a universal primer site and UMIs. TCRdb re-called the 5' RACE reads through MiXCR, storing one row per CDR3 protein. Among about 400,000 distinct CDR3 sequences listed, about 6.2% were seen once. Unmatched junction bases numbered 8, after V lost 4 bases and J lost 1 base. The CDR3 has 16 residues. The germline CDR1 and CDR2 sequences are SQVTM and ANQGSEA. This specimen consisted of PBMCs, obtained 5 days after the yellow fever booster vaccination. The clonotype originates from a man aged 25 to 40 who received the YFV17D yellow fever vaccine. The chain couples TRBV29-1 to TRBJ2-3; 10 positions match TRBD2. CDR3 residues: CSVGGLAGVGTDTQYF. The CDR3 DNA reads TGCAGCGTTGGAGGTCTAGCGGGAGTCGGCACAGATACGCAGTATTTT.